The source of this T cell receptor (beta chain) is a study of shared clonotypes between healthy human individuals. V was trimmed by 3 bases and J by 4 bases, leaving 12 bases between them. The CDR3 consists of 15 residues. From germline, CDR1 is KGHSH and CDR2 LQKENI. In the source study's methods: Owing to the provision of junction-only sequences devoid of quality scores by immunoSEQ, filtering differed. Profiled with immunoSEQ multiplex PCR; TCRdb holds only in-frame clones, not every one. V, J and clone size reflect that table, while D and trimming were determined from the DNA. The sample includes over 1.5 million clones, approximately 98% of them seen just once. As for this clone: The antigen remains undetermined.

Broader study findings: The four-donor shared clonotypes exceeded non-shared clonotypes in generation probability, with non-shared ones scoring lower. Several donors shared about 4.5% of their naive CD4 clonotypes. Generally, estimated richness proved larger in naive subsets than it did in memory subsets.

This TCR came from a man aged 30 to 45 in good health. J is TRBJ1-4 and V is TRBV18; tentative D call: TRBD1 (6 bases). Source material: naive CD4+ T cells sorted from blood. Sample subset: CD45RA+ positively selected. The CDR3 protein is CASSPSTGVNEKLFF. The CDR3 coding sequence is TGTGCCAGCTCACCTTCGACAGGCGTTAATGAAAAACTGTTTTTT.